These T cell receptor beta chains were read from a single sample in a study of cytomegalovirus exposure and HLA in healthy donors. Only in-frame clones appear in the TCRdb table, and some are missing; sequencing was by immunoSEQ multiplex PCR. Seen here are around 150,000 clones, approximately 87% observed once, and the top ten hold 4.5% to 7%. The specimen was PBMCs. Source of these receptors: a woman in her twenties or thirties in good health and CMV-seronegative. Each CDR3 is given without its conserved first and last residue. Fields, in order: clone size, J gene, V gene, CDR3 protein. The listing skips clone size in some rows; elsewhere it reads once, few, many or a size class.

>-|TRBJ1-2|TRBV7-2
ASSLVLDRAHLYGYT
>-|TRBJ2-7|TRBV7-3
ASSLTGAPSYEQY
>-|TRBJ2-7|TRBV5-6
ASSLDYEQY
>-|TRBJ2-6|TRBV19
ASSSTSRSGANVLT
>-|TRBJ1-2|TRBV6-1
ASTYRGNNYGYT
>-|TRBJ2-7|TRBV15
ASSLGTASSYEQY
>-|TRBJ2-3|TRBV6-5
ASSQRDSTDTQY
>-|TRBJ2-7|TRBV6-1
ASIGGALPEQY
>-|TRBJ2-7|TRBV29-1
SVAGLNSYEQY
>-|TRBJ1-5|TRBV28
ASFSSNQPQH
>once|TRBJ2-2|TRBV6-1
ASSVETGNTGELF
>-|TRBJ2-2|TRBV4-3
ASSQVSGVTGELF
>once|TRBJ1-5|TRBV29-1
SVGRGLGQPQH
>-|TRBJ1-1|TRBV7-9
ASSLAAGNTEAF
>-|TRBJ1-2|TRBV27
ASSLTAQFVYGYT
>-|TRBJ1-2|TRBV18
ASSPKSDRALYGYT
>-|TRBJ1-2|TRBV14
ASSPTDFPWNYGYT
>-|TRBJ1-2|TRBV4-3
ASSQGSGLSYGYT
>-|TRBJ1-2|TRBV7-8
ASSISGTGSPYYGYT
>-|TRBJ2-5|TRBV13
ASSPGRGNLVETQY
>-|TRBJ1-2|TRBV9
ASSDLLRADYGYT
>few|TRBJ2-7|TRBV7-9
ASTSPYTPYEQY
>-|TRBJ2-7|TRBV9
ASSVGGQPYEQY
>few|TRBJ1-1|TRBV5-6
ASSLGSGGTEAF
>-|TRBJ2-7|TRBV29-1
SVVSLTAGNEAFYEQY
>-|TRBJ2-2|TRBV14
ASSQAGELF
>-|TRBJ2-7|TRBV13
ASSLGDRERYEQY
>-|TRBJ2-1|TRBV2
ASIPTVSSYNEQF
>-|TRBJ2-7|TRBV27
ASSGQGTFYEQY
>-|TRBJ2-3|TRBV4-3
ASSQDPRSTDTQY
>-|TRBJ2-1|TRBV7-2
ASTLAGNEQF